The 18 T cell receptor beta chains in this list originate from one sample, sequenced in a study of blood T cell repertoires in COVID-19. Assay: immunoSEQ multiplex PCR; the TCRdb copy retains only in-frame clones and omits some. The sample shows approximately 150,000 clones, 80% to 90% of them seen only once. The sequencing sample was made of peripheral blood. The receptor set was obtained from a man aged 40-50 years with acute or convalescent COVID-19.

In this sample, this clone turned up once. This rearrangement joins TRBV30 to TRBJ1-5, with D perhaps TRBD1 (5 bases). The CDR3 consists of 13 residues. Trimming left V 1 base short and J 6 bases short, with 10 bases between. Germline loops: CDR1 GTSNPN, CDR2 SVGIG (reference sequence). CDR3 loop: CAWSGETVQPQHF. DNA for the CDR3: TGTGCCTGGAGTGGTGAGACAGTTCAGCCCCAGCATTTT.

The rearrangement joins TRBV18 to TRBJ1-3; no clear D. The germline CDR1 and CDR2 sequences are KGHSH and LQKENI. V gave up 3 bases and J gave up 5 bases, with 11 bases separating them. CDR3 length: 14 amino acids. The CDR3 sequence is CASSPSVQRNTIYF. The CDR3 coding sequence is TGTGCCAGCTCACCCTCAGTACAGAGAAACACCATATATTTT.

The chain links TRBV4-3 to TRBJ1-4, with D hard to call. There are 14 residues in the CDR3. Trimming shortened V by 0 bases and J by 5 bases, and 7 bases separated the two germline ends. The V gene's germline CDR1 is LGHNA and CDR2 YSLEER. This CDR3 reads CASSQEPVNEKLFF. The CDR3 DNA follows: TGCGCCAGCAGCCAAGAACCAGTAAATGAAAAACTGTTTTTT.

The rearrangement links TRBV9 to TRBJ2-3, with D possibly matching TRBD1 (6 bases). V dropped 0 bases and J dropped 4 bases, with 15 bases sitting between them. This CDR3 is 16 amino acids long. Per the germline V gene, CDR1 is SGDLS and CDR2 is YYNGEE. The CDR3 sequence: CASSVGETDRADTQYF. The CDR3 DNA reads TGTGCCAGCAGCGTAGGCGAAACGGACAGAGCAGATACGCAGTATTTT.

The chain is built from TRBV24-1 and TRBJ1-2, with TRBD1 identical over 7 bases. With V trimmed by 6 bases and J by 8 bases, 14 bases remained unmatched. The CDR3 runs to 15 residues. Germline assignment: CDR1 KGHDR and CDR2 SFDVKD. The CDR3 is CATSRQGKGCGGYTF. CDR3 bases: TGTGCCACCAGTAGACAGGGAAAAGGTTGTGGGGGCTACACCTTC.

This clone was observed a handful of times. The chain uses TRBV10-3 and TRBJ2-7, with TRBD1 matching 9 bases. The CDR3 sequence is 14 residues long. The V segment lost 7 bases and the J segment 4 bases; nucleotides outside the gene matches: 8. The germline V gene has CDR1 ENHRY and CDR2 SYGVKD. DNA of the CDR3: TGTGCCATCAAGGTGGACAGGGGCAGGTACGAGCAGTACTTC. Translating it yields CAIKVDRGRYEQYF.

The CDR3 bases are TGTGCCAGCAGAGTCGGGACAAGTGAGAACACTGAAGCTTTCTTT. Its protein is CASRVGTSENTEAFF. This chain links TRBV9 with TRBJ1-1, with D perhaps matching TRBD1 (6 bases). V lost 5 bases to trimming and J lost 1 base, with 15 bases between them. CDR3 length: 15 amino acids. Germline CDR1 reads SGDLS; CDR2 reads YYNGEE. The entire variable domain, with the rest obtained from reference TRBV9 and TRBJ1-1, is as follows: DSGVTQTPKHLITATGQRVTLRCSPRSGDLSVYWYQQSLDQGLQFLIQYYNGEERAKGNILERFSAQQFPDLHSELNLSSLELGDSALYFCASRVGTSENTEAFFGQGTRLTVV.

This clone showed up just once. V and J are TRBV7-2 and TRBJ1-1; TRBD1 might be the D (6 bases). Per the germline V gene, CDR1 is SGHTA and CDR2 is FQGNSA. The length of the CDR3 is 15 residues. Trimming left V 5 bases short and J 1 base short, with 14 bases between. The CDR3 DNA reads TGTGCCAGCAGCCAGGGGTCGGGAAGGAACACTGAAGCTTTCTTT. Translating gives CASSQGSGRNTEAFF.

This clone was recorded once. CDR3 sequence: CASSATLRSNQPQHF. CDR3 DNA: TGTGCCAGCAGCGCAACCCTGAGGAGCAATCAGCCCCAGCATTTT. V gene TRBV28 combines with J gene TRBJ1-5, with D hard to call. V lost 6 bases, J lost 1 base, and 13 bases lay in between. CDR1 is MDHEN, CDR2 SYDVKM, per germline. The CDR3 has 15 residues.

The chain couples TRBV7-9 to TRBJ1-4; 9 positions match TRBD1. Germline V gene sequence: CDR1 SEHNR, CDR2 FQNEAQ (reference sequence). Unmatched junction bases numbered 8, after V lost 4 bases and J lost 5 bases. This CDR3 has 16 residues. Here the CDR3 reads CASSSTSGTGNEKLFF. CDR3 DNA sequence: TGTGCCAGCAGCTCCACCTCCGGGACAGGGAATGAAAAACTGTTTTTT. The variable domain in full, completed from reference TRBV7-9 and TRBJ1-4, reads DTGVSQNPRHKITKRGQNVTFRCDPISEHNRLYWYRQTLGQGPEFLTYFQNEAQLEKSRLLSDRFSAERPKGSFSTLEIQRTEQGDSAMYLCASSSTSGTGNEKLFFGSGTQLSVL.

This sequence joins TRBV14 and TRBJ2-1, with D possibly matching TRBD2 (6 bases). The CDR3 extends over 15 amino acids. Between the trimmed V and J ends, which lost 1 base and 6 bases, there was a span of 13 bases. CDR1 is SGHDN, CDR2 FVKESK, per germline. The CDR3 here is CASSQAGFGGNEQFF. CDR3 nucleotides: TGTGCCAGCAGCCAAGCCGGGTTCGGGGGCAATGAGCAGTTCTTC.

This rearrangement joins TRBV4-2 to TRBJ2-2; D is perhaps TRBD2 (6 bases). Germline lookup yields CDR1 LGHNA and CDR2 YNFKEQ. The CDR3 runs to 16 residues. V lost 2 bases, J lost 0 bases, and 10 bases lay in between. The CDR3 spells CASSQTGGANTGELFF. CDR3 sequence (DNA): TGTGCCAGCAGCCAAACCGGCGGGGCGAACACCGGGGAGCTGTTTTTT.

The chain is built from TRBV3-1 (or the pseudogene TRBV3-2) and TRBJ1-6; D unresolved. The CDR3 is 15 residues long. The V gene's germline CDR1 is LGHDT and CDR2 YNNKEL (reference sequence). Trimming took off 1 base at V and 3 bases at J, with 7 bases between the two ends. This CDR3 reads CASSQGSFYNSPLHF. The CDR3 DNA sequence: TGTGCCAGCAGCCAAGGCAGTTTCTATAATTCACCCCTCCACTTT.

CDR3 protein: CASSHPRLGGMFLNEQFF. The CDR3 DNA sequence: TGTGCCAGCAGTCACCCTCGGTTGGGGGGGATGTTTCTGAATGAGCAGTTCTTC. The chain carries TRBV7-2 and TRBJ2-1, with 7 bases aligning to TRBD2. CDR3 length equals 18 residues. With V trimmed by 6 bases and J by 7 bases, 21 bases remained unmatched. Germline loops: CDR1 SGHTA, CDR2 FQGNSA.

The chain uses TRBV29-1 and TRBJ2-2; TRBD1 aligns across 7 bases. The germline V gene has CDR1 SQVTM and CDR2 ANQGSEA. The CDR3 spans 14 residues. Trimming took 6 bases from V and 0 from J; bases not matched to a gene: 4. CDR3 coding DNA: TGCAGCGTCACAGGGGTAACGAACACCGGGGAGCTGTTTTTT. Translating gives CSVTGVTNTGELFF.

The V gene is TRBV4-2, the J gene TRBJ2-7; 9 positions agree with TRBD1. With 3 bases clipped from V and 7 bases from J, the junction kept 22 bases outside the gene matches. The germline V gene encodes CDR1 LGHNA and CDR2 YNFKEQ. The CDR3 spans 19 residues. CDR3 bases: TGTGCCAGCAGCCACGAAAACCCCCTGGGGACAGGGTTTGTTAAGGAGCAGTACTTC. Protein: CASSHENPLGTGFVKEQYF.

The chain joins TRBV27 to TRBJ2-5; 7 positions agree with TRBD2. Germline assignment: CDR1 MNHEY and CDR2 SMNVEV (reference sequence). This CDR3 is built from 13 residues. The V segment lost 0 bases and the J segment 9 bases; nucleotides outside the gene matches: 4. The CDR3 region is CASSLSWGGAQYF. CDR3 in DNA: TGTGCCAGCAGTTTATCGTGGGGAGGGGCCCAGTACTTC.

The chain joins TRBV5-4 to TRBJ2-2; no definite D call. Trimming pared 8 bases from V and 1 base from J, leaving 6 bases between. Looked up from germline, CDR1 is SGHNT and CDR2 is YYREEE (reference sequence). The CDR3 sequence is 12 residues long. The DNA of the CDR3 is TGTGCCAGTAAGCTGAACACCGGGGAGCTGTTTTTT. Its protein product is CASKLNTGELFF.